This T cell receptor beta chain was identified in a study of T cells in Graves' hyperthyroidism and ophthalmopathy. Germline loops: CDR1 SQVTM, CDR2 ANQGSEA. CDR3 length: 17 residues. V shed 4 bases and J 0 bases; nucleotides not matched to a gene: 14. Calling Graves' hyperthyroidism stable meant ophthalmopathy did not progress within 18 months. Uncontrolled infection, other autoimmune disease, pregnancy or lactation excluded patients. Fresh peripheral blood, approximately 10 ml, was the source of the PBMCs. Study-wide findings and caveats: From stable hyperthyroidism, ophthalmopathy was separated by a 13 V-J model.

The TCR beta CDR3 regions underwent amplification using RNA transcripts as the source. Primed by the HTBI set, a first-round RT-PCR was run on the TCR CDR3. TCRdb called the multiplex PCR reads again in MiXCR, with one record for every CDR3 protein. The data contain about 700,000 distinct CDR3 sequences, 13% to 15% of them singletons. Concerning this clonotype: What it binds is unknown.

This chain connects TRBV29-1 to TRBJ2-7, with TRBD2 matching over 8 bases. The receptor was derived from a young woman with Graves' hyperthyroidism. The material sequenced was blood. The DNA for the CDR3 is TGCAGCGTTGTAGGGATAACCGGGACTAGTTACTCCTACGAGCAGTACTTC. It is translated as CSVVGITGTSYSYEQYF.